The 19 T cell receptor beta chains given below trace back to one sample, sequenced in a study of Tregs in tolerant kidney transplant recipients. TCRdb's copy holds only in-frame clones and misses some; the assay was immunoSEQ multiplex PCR. This listing includes fewer than 35,000 clones. The sample consisted of CD8+ T cells from blood, taken before the transplant. The receptors come from a human donor who received a combined kidney and bone marrow transplant.

Concerning this clone itself: The CDR3 is cut off 3 residues early in the read; its end comes from the germline J gene. This chain connects TRBV7-8 to TRBJ2-1; 7 bases are shared with TRBD2. The CDR3 extends over 15 amino acids. CDR1 is SGHVS and CDR2 is FQNEAQ in the germline V gene. J was trimmed by 7 bases and V by 1 base; bases with no gene match: 7. The chain's CDR3 is CASSLGAGAGNEQFF. CDR3 bases read: TGTGCCAGCAGCTTAGGGGCGGGAGCTGGGAATGAG. The variable domain in full, completed from reference TRBV7-8 and TRBJ2-1, reads GAGVSQSPRYKVAKRGQDVALRCDPISGHVSLFWYQQALGQGPEFLTYFQNEAQLDKSGLPSDRFFAERPEGSVSTLKIQRTQQEDSAVYLCASSLGAGAGNEQFFGPGTRLTVL.

Concerning this clone itself: The CDR3 is cut off 3 residues early in the read; its end comes from the germline J gene. The chain has TRBV2 and TRBJ1-2; 8 bases fit TRBD1. In germline, CDR1 is SNHLY, CDR2 FYNNEI. This CDR3 has 13 residues. The covered CDR3 bases are TGTGCCAGCAGTGGACAGGGGTTTAGGGGC. Its translation: CASSGQGFRG. The complete CDR3 sequence is CASSGQGFRGYTF.

Incomplete CDR3 DNA: TGCGCCAGCAGCAGGGGACTAGCGGACCAAGAGACC. It yields the protein CASSRGLADQET. The complete CDR3 sequence is CASSRGLADQETQYF. The chain employs TRBV5-1 and TRBJ2-5; 11 bases are shared with TRBD2. Coverage ceases 3 residues before the CDR3 finishes, and the germline J gene fills in the end. CDR3 length equals 15 residues. Germline V gives CDR1 SGHRS, CDR2 YFSETQ. V dropped 4 bases and J dropped 0; count of bases not matched to a gene: 2.

A remark on this clone: Read coverage stops 3 residues before the CDR3 terminus; the germline J gene supplies the remainder. The chain links TRBV6-2 or TRBV6-3 to TRBJ1-2; weak D call: TRBD1 (6 bases). CDR3 length: 15 amino acids. Per the germline V gene, CDR1 is MNHEY and CDR2 is SVGEGT. V dropped 9 bases and J dropped 4 bases, with 21 bases sitting between them. The sequenced CDR3 bases are TGTGCCAGTCATGAGACAGGTTCAGCGGTCTATGGC. This encodes CASHETGSAVYG. From start to end, the CDR3 is CASHETGSAVYGYTF.

CDR3 DNA, as far as it was read: TGTGCCAGCAGAATGGACAGGGTTTTCACTGAA. This translates into CASRMDRVFTE. The full-length CDR3 reads as CASRMDRVFTEAFF. The V and J genes are TRBV6-2 or TRBV6-3 and TRBJ1-1, with 8 bases that match TRBD1. The read comes to an end 3 residues before the CDR3 does, leaving the germline J gene to fill in the end. Germline loops: CDR1 MNHEY, CDR2 SVGEGT. The CDR3 length is 14 residues. V shed 6 bases, J shed 4 bases, and the junction held 7 bases outside the gene matches.

With respect to this clone: The read ends 3 residues shy of where the CDR3 ends; the end is completed using the germline J gene. V and J are TRBV7-9 and TRBJ1-5; the D is unclear. The CDR3 has 14 residues. Per germline, CDR1 SEHNR and CDR2 FQNEAQ (reference sequence). V was trimmed by 4 bases and J by 0 bases, leaving 7 bases between them. The CDR3 sequence is CASSSVDSNQPQHF. CDR3 DNA, as far as it was read: TGTGCCAGCAGCTCGGTCGATAGCAATCAGCCC.

Worth noting for this clone: The read terminates 3 residues before the CDR3 end, so the remaining end is supplied by the germline J gene. This chain connects TRBV7-6 to TRBJ2-1; a possible D gene is TRBD2 (6 bases). The germline V gene encodes CDR1 SGHVS and CDR2 FNYEAQ. V lost 5 bases, J lost 0 bases, and 11 bases lay in between. CDR3 length: 15 amino acids. The CDR3 bases that were read are TGTGCCAGCAGCCCTGGGACTCGCTCCTACAATGAG. It specifies CASSPGTRSYNE. The full CDR3 sequence reads CASSPGTRSYNEQFF. The whole variable domain, filled in from reference TRBV7-6 and TRBJ2-1, reads GAGVSQSPRYKVTKRGQDVALRCDPISGHVSLYWYRQALGQGPEFLTYFNYEAQQDKSGLPNDRFSAERPEGSISTLTIQRTEQRDSAMYRCASSPGTRSYNEQFFGPGTRLTVL.

The part of the CDR3 DNA that was read is TGTGCCAGCAGCTTGGGGGACAGCACCTACGAG. It is translated as CASSLGDSTYE. The whole CDR3 protein reads CASSLGDSTYEQYF. The chain combines TRBV5-5 with TRBJ2-7, with TRBD1 matching over 7 bases. From the germline J gene comes the end of the CDR3, since the read stops 3 residues before it. CDR3 length: 14 residues. Germline trimming cut 0 bases from V and 2 bases from J; bases unmatched to any gene: 2. CDR1 is SGHKS and CDR2 is YYEKEE in the germline V gene (reference sequence). The full variable domain, with the rest looked up from reference TRBV5-5 and TRBJ2-7, is DAGVTQSPTHLIKTRGQQVTLRCSPISGHKSVSWYQQVLGQGPQFIFQYYEKEERGRGNFPDRFSARQFPNYSSELNVNALLLGDSALYLCASSLGDSTYEQYFGPGTRLTVT.

The covered CDR3 bases are TGTGCCAGCAGCCCCATGGGGGGGTCGGTCGGCGAG. This sequence encodes CASSPMGGSVGE. The complete CDR3 reads CASSPMGGSVGEQYF. The rearrangement uses TRBV7-8 and TRBJ2-7; 7 nucleotides match TRBD2. The read ends 3 residues before the CDR3 terminus; that terminus is restored from the germline J gene. The CDR3 has 15 amino acids. V dropped 5 bases and J dropped 6; count of bases not matched to a gene: 13. Germline V lookup: CDR1 SGHVS, CDR2 FQNEAQ.

Note on this clone: The CDR3 end lies 3 residues beyond the end of the read and is filled in from the germline J gene. The chain links TRBV11-3 to TRBJ2-5; 7 bases align to TRBD1. CDR1 and CDR2 from the germline V gene are SGHNT and YENEEA. J lost 2 bases, V lost 2 bases, and 5 bases had no gene match. The CDR3 consists of 15 residues. The CDR3 DNA, read in part, is TGTGCCAGCAGCTTATGGACAGGTTTACAAGAGACC. Its translation is CASSLWTGLQET. The entire CDR3 protein is CASSLWTGLQETQYF.

A remark on this clone: With the read ending 3 residues before the CDR3 end, the germline J gene is used to fill in that end. This chain joins TRBV2 and TRBJ2-1; 10 bases agree with TRBD1. Looked up from germline, CDR1 is SNHLY and CDR2 is FYNNEI. The V and J ends lost 5 bases and 4 bases, in that order; junction bases with no gene match: 8. The CDR3 loop spans 16 amino acids. CDR3 amino acids: CASSPPGTGAYNEQFF. The CDR3 bases that were read are TGTGCCAGCAGTCCCCCCGGGACAGGGGCTTACAATGAG.

Concerning this clone itself: The read comes to an end 3 residues before the CDR3 does, leaving the germline J gene to fill in the end. The genes are TRBV10-1 and TRBJ2-1; 8 bases align to TRBD2. CDR3 size: 16 residues. V shed 7 bases, J shed 6 bases, and the junction held 14 bases outside the gene matches. The V gene's germline CDR1 is WNHNN and CDR2 SYGVQD (reference sequence). The part of the CDR3 DNA that was read is TGCGCCAGCACCCCGGGCGGCGGGGGGTTTGTCAATGAG. It translates to CASTPGGGGFVNE. The complete CDR3 reads CASTPGGGGFVNEQFF.

Of note for this clone: The read terminates 3 residues before the CDR3 end, so the remaining end is supplied by the germline J gene. The chain has TRBV7-2 and TRBJ2-5, with D hard to call. The V gene lost 2 bases and the J gene lost 5 bases, with 6 bases spanning the gap. CDR1 SGHTA and CDR2 FQGNSA come from the germline V gene. This CDR3 contains 12 residues. CDR3: CASSLPLETQYF. Partial CDR3 DNA: TGTGCCAGCAGCTTACCCTTGGAGACC.

Points on this clone: The sequenced fragment ends 3 residues before the CDR3 boundary, so the rest is inferred from the germline J gene. The chain uses TRBV29-1 and TRBJ1-2; D is undetermined. The germline V and J ends were trimmed by 2 bases and 3 bases, with 7 bases remaining between them. CDR3 length: 12 residues. CDR1 and CDR2 from the germline V gene are SQVTM and ANQGSEA. The CDR3: CSVESQYYGYTF. The DNA read from the CDR3 is TGCAGCGTTGAATCCCAGTACTATGGC.

With respect to this clone: The CDR3 is cut off 3 residues early in the read; its end comes from the germline J gene. Other DNA sequences in this specimen translate into the identical CDR3. The V gene is TRBV19, the J gene TRBJ2-2; D may be TRBD2 (6 bases). Germline values: CDR1 LNHDA, CDR2 SQIVND (reference sequence). Trimming took 1 base from V and 1 from J, leaving 10 bases between them. The CDR3 sequence is 16 residues long. CDR3 DNA (partial): TGTGCCAGTAGTATAGTTTGGGGGGAGAACACCGGGGAG. It is translated as CASSIVWGENTGE. Given in full, the CDR3 is CASSIVWGENTGELFF.

Comments on this clone: The read falls 3 residues short of the CDR3 end, and the missing part is taken from the germline J gene. The chain has TRBV29-1 and TRBJ2-1, with D possibly being TRBD1 or TRBD2 (6 bases each). The CDR3 spans 14 residues. V gave up 3 bases and J gave up 8 bases, with 17 bases separating them. Germline-derived CDR1 and CDR2 are SQVTM and ANQGSEA. The sequenced CDR3 bases are TGCAGCGTTGAGTCCTACAGGGAGGTGGATGAG. This encodes CSVESYREVDE. The full CDR3 reads CSVESYREVDEQFF.

As regards this clone: The CDR3 end falls 3 residues outside the read, so it is completed with the germline J gene. V and J are TRBV20-1 and TRBJ1-2; no definite D call. The CDR3 is made up of 13 amino acids. V lost 0 bases and J 2 bases, leaving 7 bases between the germline ends. In germline, CDR1 is DFQATT, CDR2 SNEGSKA (reference sequence). The CDR3: CSARDTGNYGYTF. The sequenced CDR3 bases are TGCAGTGCTAGAGATACCGGGAACTATGGC.

For this clone: The CDR3 end falls 3 residues outside the read, so it is completed with the germline J gene. This rearrangement joins TRBV19 to TRBJ1-1, with 8 bases lining up with TRBD1. V was clipped by 0 bases and J by 3 bases; unmatched bases: 6. Germline CDR1 reads LNHDA; CDR2 reads SQIVND (reference sequence). There are 16 residues in the CDR3. Here the CDR3 reads CASSIDRQGLDTEAFF. CDR3 DNA (partial): TGTGCCAGTAGTATAGACCGACAGGGGTTGGACACTGAA. Full variable domain (rest looked up from reference TRBV19 and TRBJ1-1): DGGITQSPKYLFRKEGQNVTLSCEQNLNHDAMYWYRQDPGQGLRLIYYSQIVNDFQKGDIAEGYSVSREKKESFPLTVTSAQKNPTAFYLCASSIDRQGLDTEAFFGQGTRLTVV.

About this clone: The CDR3 end falls 3 residues outside the read, so it is completed with the germline J gene. The rearrangement uses TRBV18 and TRBJ1-3; perhaps TRBD1 as D (6 bases). The CDR3 extends over 17 amino acids. Trimming took off 5 bases at V and 4 bases at J, with 21 bases between the two ends. CDR1 and CDR2 from the germline V gene are KGHSH and LQKENI. The part of the CDR3 DNA that was read is TGTGCCAGCTCAACATCCGGGACACTCCGTAGCGGAAACACC. Translating gives CASSTSGTLRSGNT. The full CDR3 protein reads CASSTSGTLRSGNTIYF. Using reference TRBV18 and TRBJ1-3 for the parts outside the CDR3, the full variable domain is NAGVMQNPRHLVRRRGQEARLRCSPMKGHSHVYWYRQLPEEGLKFMVYLQKENIIDESGMPKERFSAEFPKEGPSILRIQQVVRGDSAAYFCASSTSGTLRSGNTIYFGEGSWLTVV.